This is a list of T cell receptor beta chains from one sample in a study of type 1 and type 2 diabetes patients. In TCRdb, the multiplex PCR reads were re-called with MiXCR into one record per CDR3 protein. The sample gives around 300,000 distinct CDR3 sequences, more than 40% of which show up once; about an eighth is in the top ten. Sequences were obtained from peripheral blood mononuclear cells (PBMCs). The origin of the receptors is a man younger than 35 with type 2 diabetes. Each CDR3 is given with its conserved first and last residue. A D gene is named only where the DNA matches it firmly. Size is omitted from some rows. Given values are once, few, many or a class for expanded clones.

few	TRBD1	TRBV12-3/TRBV12-4	13	TRBJ2-3	CASGDSGTDTQYF	TGTGCCAGCGGGGACAGCGGCACAGATACGCAGTATTTT
.	TRBD2	TRBV7-9	15	TRBJ2-3	CASSLTGGSTDTQYF	TGTGCCAGCAGCTTAACGGGGGGAAGCACAGATACGCAGTATTTT
few	.	TRBV7-8	14	TRBJ2-7	CASSSTPGPSEQYF	TGTGCCAGCAGCTCGACTCCGGGCCCCTCCGAGCAGTACTTC
.	.	TRBV11-3	11	TRBJ2-2	CASSYLGELFF	TGTGCCAGCAGCTACTTAGGGGAGCTGTTTTTT
.	TRBD2	TRBV25-1	16	TRBJ2-3	CASSQTSGGSTDTQYF	TGTGCCAGCAGTCAGACTAGCGGGGGCAGCACAGATACGCAGTATTTT
.	TRBD2	TRBV20-1	13	TRBJ2-5	CSAGGDAQETQYF	TGCAGTGCCGGGGGGGACGCCCAAGAGACCCAGTACTTC
few	TRBD1	TRBV7-6	18	TRBJ2-5	CASSLARRDRGPQETQYF	TGTGCCAGCAGCTTAGCGCGCCGGGACAGGGGGCCCCAAGAGACCCAGTACTTC
few	.	TRBV9	19	TRBJ2-6	CASTNPQGPRYSGANVLTF	TGTGCCAGCACGAACCCACAAGGGCCCCGGTACTCTGGGGCCAACGTCCTGACTTTC
once	TRBD1	TRBV28	11	TRBJ1-2	CASSPDRVCTF	TGTGCCAGCAGCCCAGACAGGGTCTGCACCTTC
.	.	TRBV12-3/TRBV12-4	14	TRBJ2-1	CASSLREGGKEQFF	TGTGCCAGCAGTTTGAGGGAAGGAGGGAAAGAGCAGTTCTTC
.	.	TRBV7-9	17	TRBJ2-1	CASSPSPGDDHYPEQFF	TGTGCCAGCAGCCCCAGTCCTGGGGACGACCACTACCCTGAGCAGTTCTTC
.	TRBD1	TRBV19	12	TRBJ1-2	CASSAGGRGYTF	TGTGCCAGTAGTGCAGGGGGACGCGGCTACACCTTC
.	TRBD1	TRBV18	17	TRBJ1-1	CASSPQGQGNLNTEAFF	TGTGCCAGCTCACCACAGGGACAGGGGAATCTGAACACTGAAGCTTTCTTT
few	.	TRBV7-2	13	TRBJ2-7	CASSSPVLSEQYF	TGTGCCAGCAGCTCCCCCGTGCTGTCCGAGCAGTACTTC
few	.	TRBV24-1	13	TRBJ1-2	CATSGMGGYGYTF	TGTGCCACCAGTGGAATGGGAGGCTATGGCTACACCTTC
.	.	TRBV4-2	14	TRBJ1-1	CASSQGAENTEAFF	TGTGCCAGCAGCCAAGGCGCGGAGAACACTGAAGCTTTCTTT
.	.	TRBV13	15	TRBJ2-5	CASSLGRTSRGTQYF	TGTGCCAGCAGCTTGGGACGGACGAGCCGTGGGACCCAGTACTTC
.	TRBD1	TRBV9	15	TRBJ1-2	CASSNPGQINYGYTF	TGTGCCAGCTCTAACCCGGGACAGATTAACTATGGCTACACCTTC
.	.	TRBV28	17	TRBJ2-7	CASSSLNVGGTTYEQYF	TGTGCCAGCAGTTCCTTGAACGTAGGGGGGACGACCTACGAGCAGTACTTC
few	.	TRBV20-1	14	TRBJ2-3	CSATRDGTTDTQYF	TGCAGTGCTACTCGGGATGGGACCACAGATACGCAGTATTTT
.	.	TRBV7-2	16	TRBJ1-5	CASSLGALGGNQPQHF	TGTGCCAGCAGCTTAGGAGCACTTGGAGGCAATCAGCCCCAGCATTTT
.	.	TRBV7-2	16	TRBJ2-5	CASSLGIGVWGETQYF	TGTGCCAGCAGCTTAGGGATAGGGGTTTGGGGAGAGACCCAGTACTTC
.	.	TRBV2	17	TRBJ2-6	CASRHRSPRVGANVLTF	TGTGCCAGCAGACACAGGAGCCCCAGGGTTGGGGCCAACGTCCTGACTTTC
once	TRBD1	TRBV7-2	16	TRBJ1-6	CASSLNLGQGNSPLHF	TGTGCCAGCAGCCTTAATCTCGGACAGGGAAATTCACCCCTCCACTTT
once	.	TRBV28	15	TRBJ2-5	CASSDTLALQETQYF	TGTGCCAGCAGTGATACTCTAGCGCTCCAAGAGACCCAGTACTTC
few	.	TRBV30	13	TRBJ2-3	CAWRGTSTDTQYF	TGTGCCTGGAGGGGGACTAGCACAGATACGCAGTATTTT
.	TRBD2	TRBV7-2	14	TRBJ2-7	CASSPSGNSYEQYF	TGTGCCAGCAGCCCTAGCGGGAACTCCTACGAGCAGTACTTC
few	TRBD1	TRBV13	15	TRBJ1-4	CASSIRTGSGEKLFF	TGTGCCAGCAGCATCAGGACAGGGTCGGGTGAAAAACTGTTTTTT
.	TRBD2	TRBV11-2	15	TRBJ2-4	CASSRRLAGENIQYF	TGTGCCAGCAGCCGACGACTAGCGGGAGAGAACATTCAGTACTTC
.	TRBD2	TRBV7-4	14	TRBJ2-7	CASSFSGLGLEQYF	TGTGCCAGCAGCTTTTCGGGACTAGGTTTAGAGCAGTACTTC
.	TRBD1	TRBV20-1	15	TRBJ2-2	CSAPGDRDFGGELFF	TGCAGTGCCCCCGGGGACAGGGACTTTGGCGGGGAGCTGTTTTTT
.	.	TRBV28	12	TRBJ1-2	CASSLWAGGYTF	TGTGCCAGCAGTTTATGGGCGGGAGGCTACACCTTC
few	.	TRBV7-2	12	TRBJ2-3	CASSPNTDTQYF	TGTGCCAGCAGTCCGAACACAGATACGCAGTATTTT
.	TRBD2	TRBV14	16	TRBJ2-2	CASSTRTSGTAGELFF	TGTGCCAGCAGCACCCGGACTAGCGGGACCGCCGGGGAGCTGTTTTTT
.	.	TRBV19	13	TRBJ1-5	CASRDGSVQPQHF	TGTGCCAGTCGGGACGGAAGTGTACAGCCCCAGCATTTT
many	TRBD1	TRBV19	15	TRBJ2-5	CASSGTGGEGETQYF	TGTGCCAGTAGTGGAACAGGGGGAGAGGGAGAGACCCAGTACTTC
.	TRBD2	TRBV13	14	TRBJ2-1	CASRWTSGYNEQFF	TGTGCCAGCAGGTGGACTAGCGGTTACAATGAGCAGTTCTTC
few	.	TRBV5-1	16	TRBJ2-2	CASSFRHRPNTGELFF	TGCGCCAGCAGCTTCCGGCACCGACCGAACACCGGGGAGCTGTTTTTT
.	.	TRBV12-3/TRBV12-4	13	TRBJ2-7	CASTPTGGHEQYF	TGTGCCAGCACCCCGACGGGGGGCCACGAGCAGTACTTC
.	.	TRBV2	12	TRBJ2-1	CASKGPAMGQFF	TGTGCCAGCAAGGGGCCGGCAATGGGGCAGTTCTTC
.	TRBD1	TRBV19	14	TRBJ1-5	CASTPGQGAQPQHF	TGTGCCAGTACACCGGGACAGGGGGCACAGCCCCAGCATTTT
.	.	TRBV18	16	TRBJ2-5	CASSPSSGSLRETQYF	TGTGCCAGCTCACCATCCTCGGGGAGTTTGCGGGAGACCCAGTACTTC
many	.	TRBV20-1	15	TRBJ1-1	CSARSRFDSYTEAFF	TGCAGTGCTAGATCAAGATTCGACAGTTACACTGAAGCTTTCTTT
many	.	TRBV7-8	14	TRBJ2-3	CASSLIAVTDTQYF	TGTGCCAGCAGCTTAATAGCGGTCACAGATACGCAGTATTTT
.	.	TRBV2	13	TRBJ1-5	CASSGQVSGPQHF	TGTGCCAGCAGTGGACAGGTCTCGGGGCCCCAGCATTTT
.	.	TRBV6-6	13	TRBJ2-2	CASSGSLTGELFF	TGTGCCAGCAGCGGGAGCCTCACCGGGGAGCTGTTTTTT
many	.	TRBV10-1	13	TRBJ1-6	CASSEYRDSPLHF	TGCGCCAGCAGTGAATACAGGGATTCACCCCTCCACTTT
few	.	TRBV5-1	15	TRBJ2-7	CASSLFPQGTYEQYF	TGCGCCAGCAGCTTGTTTCCCCAGGGTACCTACGAGCAGTACTTC
few	.	TRBV9	12	TRBJ1-2	CASNGDGYGYTF	TGTGCCAGCAACGGGGACGGCTATGGCTACACCTTC
.	.	TRBV18	17	TRBJ2-2	CASSRTPGRTNTGELFF	TGTGCCAGCTCACGAACCCCGGGACGGACGAACACCGGGGAGCTGTTTTTT
.	.	TRBV19	14	TRBJ2-7	CASKDGGAGYEQYF	TGTGCCAGTAAAGATGGGGGCGCAGGTTACGAGCAGTACTTC
.	TRBD1	TRBV20-1	13	TRBJ1-4	CSARSGTGGKLFF	TGCAGTGCTAGATCGGGGACAGGGGGGAAACTGTTTTTT
.	TRBD1	TRBV7-2	14	TRBJ1-4	CASSGGQGVEKLFF	TGTGCCAGCAGCGGGGGACAGGGAGTAGAAAAACTGTTTTTT
.	.	TRBV6-1	16	TRBJ1-1	CASSEVGGTGNTEAFF	TGTGCCAGCAGTGAAGTAGGGGGGACCGGGAACACTGAAGCTTTCTTT
.	.	TRBV27	17	TRBJ2-2	CASTATWERLGTGELFF	TGTGCCAGCACCGCAACCTGGGAGCGGTTGGGCACCGGGGAGCTGTTTTTT
few	.	TRBV7-3	13	TRBJ2-3	CASSLSKTDTQYF	TGTGCCAGCAGCTTAAGCAAGACAGATACGCAGTATTTT
.	.	TRBV4-1	17	TRBJ2-5	CASSQRDLEGEGGTQYF	TGCGCCAGCAGCCAGCGGGACCTAGAGGGTGAAGGAGGGACCCAGTACTTC
once	.	TRBV28	16	TRBJ2-1	CASTTSGTGSYNEQFF	TGTGCCAGCACCACCTCCGGGACCGGCTCCTACAATGAGCAGTTCTTC
.	.	TRBV12-3/TRBV12-4	13	TRBJ2-7	CASSVAETYEQYF	TGTGCCAGCAGTGTGGCAGAGACCTACGAGCAGTACTTC